The next 6 T cell receptor beta chains were all read from a single sample in a study of blood T cells in healthy people across ages. The authors ran a second PCR of about 7 to 11 cycles using a sample-barcoded 5' primer and a J-beta primer mix. MiXCR, run by TCRdb on the 5' RACE reads, gives a single entry per CDR3 protein. Of roughly 1.7 million distinct CDR3 sequences in the sample, about 31% were seen once. The sample taken for sequencing was blood. These TCRs come from a woman aged 30 to 39 in good health.

This chain links TRBV12-3 or TRBV12-4 with TRBJ2-1; 9 nucleotides line up with TRBD2. Trimming took 6 bases from V and 1 from J; bases not matched to a gene: 4. CDR3 length: 15 amino acids. The CDR3 bases are TGTGCCAGCAGAATTCTAGCGGGGTCCTACAATGAGCAGTTCTTC. Amino acid sequence: CASRILAGSYNEQFF.

The chain links TRBV5-1 to TRBJ2-5; tentative D call: TRBD2 (5 bases). Germline V gives CDR1 SGHRS, CDR2 YFSETQ. The CDR3 consists of 17 residues. V was trimmed by 4 bases and J by 2 bases, leaving 21 bases between them. The CDR3: CASSAPGRGYQQETQYF. CDR3 sequence (DNA): TGCGCCAGCAGCGCCCCCGGACGGGGATACCAACAAGAGACCCAGTACTTC.

The V call is TRBV28, the J call TRBJ2-7, with a tentative D call TRBD1 (6 bases). Looked up from germline, CDR1 is MDHEN and CDR2 is SYDVKM. This CDR3 has 15 amino acids. The V end lost 6 bases, the J end lost 7 bases, and 22 bases lay between the germline ends. The CDR3 is CASSLNRAVWEEQYF. The CDR3 coding sequence is TGTGCCAGCAGCCTCAACAGGGCGGTTTGGGAGGAGCAGTACTTC.

This clonotype appeared a few times. V and J are TRBV4-1 and TRBJ2-7; the match to TRBD2 covers 8 bases. Trimming cost V 1 base and J 4 bases; bases outside gene matches: 9. Germline V lookup: CDR1 MGHRA, CDR2 YSYEKL. The CDR3 length is 16 residues. The CDR3 region has the DNA TGCGCCAGCAGCCAAGTTTTCCGGGAGGGCCCTTACGAGCAGTACTTC. Translation: CASSQVFREGPYEQYF.

With regard to this clonotype: This could be a read error, since a much larger clone is one nucleotide away. The chain's CDR3 is CASSSGQGAIGRETQYF. The CDR3 DNA is TGTGCCAGCAGCAGTGGACAGGGGGCGATAGGAAGGGAGACCCAGTACTTC. V usage is TRBV12-3 or TRBV12-4 and J usage is TRBJ2-5; TRBD1 matches at 11 bases. The CDR3 runs 17 residues. J gave up 5 bases and V 6 bases, and 14 bases lay outside the gene matches.

The chain joins TRBV20-1 to TRBJ2-7; D uncertain. This CDR3 contains 12 residues. Germline CDR1 is DFQATT and CDR2 is SNEGSKA (reference sequence). V lost 5 bases and J 7 bases, leaving 15 bases between the germline ends. The CDR3 loop reads CSASGHPLEQYF. As DNA, the CDR3 is TGCAGTGCTTCGGGCCACCCATTGGAGCAGTACTTC.